This TCR beta chain comes out of a study of shared clonotypes between healthy human individuals. Broader study findings: For naive CD4 cells, 4% to 6% of clonotypes were shared across a handful of donors.

In this sample, this clone turned up once. Its matching antigen is unknown. It was at deep level that the assay was run. Sorted-subset replicate PCR reactions were performed with about 190 ng DNA, corresponding to roughly 30,000 T cell genomes. Here immunoSEQ multiplex PCR was the method, and the copy in TCRdb shows in-frame clones only, minus some. The repertoire has 330,000 or so clones, around 67% of them found once; the top ten carry 10%. Trimming took 6 bases from V and 0 from J, leaving 18 bases between them. The CDR3 has 18 residues. CDR1 and CDR2 from the germline V gene are SGHAT and FQNNGV. This clonotype was sampled from a man aged 25-45 years in good health. The rearrangement uses TRBV11-2 and TRBJ2-6; D is perhaps TRBD2 (6 bases). The sample taken for sequencing was memory CD4+ T cells sorted from blood. Indicated subset: CD45RA-negative fraction. CDR3 region: CASRLLRGPSSGANVLTF. In DNA form, the CDR3 reads TGTGCCAGCAGATTATTGCGGGGCCCCAGCTCTGGGGCCAACGTCCTGACTTTC.